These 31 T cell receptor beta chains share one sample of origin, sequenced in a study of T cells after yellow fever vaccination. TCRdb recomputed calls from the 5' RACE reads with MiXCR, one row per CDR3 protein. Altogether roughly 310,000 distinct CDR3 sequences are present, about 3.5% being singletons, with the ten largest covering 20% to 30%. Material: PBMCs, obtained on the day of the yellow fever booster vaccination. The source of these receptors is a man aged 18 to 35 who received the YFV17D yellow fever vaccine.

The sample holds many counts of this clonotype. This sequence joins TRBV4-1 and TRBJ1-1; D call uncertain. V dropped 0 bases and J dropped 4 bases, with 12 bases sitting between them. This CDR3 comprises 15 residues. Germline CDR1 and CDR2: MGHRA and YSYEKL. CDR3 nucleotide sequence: TGCGCCAGCAGCCAAGACCCGGCAGGACTCACTGAAGCTTTCTTT. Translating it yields CASSQDPAGLTEAFF.

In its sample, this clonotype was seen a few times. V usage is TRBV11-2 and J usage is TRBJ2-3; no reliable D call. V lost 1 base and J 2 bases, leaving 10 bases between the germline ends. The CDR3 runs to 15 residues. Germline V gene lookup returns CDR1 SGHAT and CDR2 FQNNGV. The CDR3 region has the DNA TGTGCCAGCAGCTTAGCCCTGGGCAACACAGATACGCAGTATTTT. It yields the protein CASSLALGNTDTQYF.

CDR3 DNA: TGCAGCGTTGAAGCTCCTACCCACAATGAGCAGTTCTTC. Translating it yields CSVEAPTHNEQFF. The rearrangement uses TRBV29-1 and TRBJ2-1; D uncertain. CDR1 SQVTM and CDR2 ANQGSEA come from the germline V gene. The germline V and J ends were trimmed by 1 base and 5 bases, with 9 bases remaining between them. This CDR3 has 13 amino acids.

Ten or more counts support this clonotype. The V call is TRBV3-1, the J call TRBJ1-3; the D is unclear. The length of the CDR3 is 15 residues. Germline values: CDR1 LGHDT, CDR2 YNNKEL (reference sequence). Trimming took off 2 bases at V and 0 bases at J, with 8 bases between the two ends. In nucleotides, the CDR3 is TGTGCCAGCAGCCAACGACCCATCTCTGGAAACACCATATATTTT. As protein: CASSQRPISGNTIYF.

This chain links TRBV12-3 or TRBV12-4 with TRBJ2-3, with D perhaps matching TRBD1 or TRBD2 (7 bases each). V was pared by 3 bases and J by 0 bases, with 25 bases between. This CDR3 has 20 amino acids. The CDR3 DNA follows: TGTGCCAGCAGTTTTAGGAGACAGGGCCTGACGGGGGGTAGCACAGATACGCAGTATTTT. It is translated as CASSFRRQGLTGGSTDTQYF.

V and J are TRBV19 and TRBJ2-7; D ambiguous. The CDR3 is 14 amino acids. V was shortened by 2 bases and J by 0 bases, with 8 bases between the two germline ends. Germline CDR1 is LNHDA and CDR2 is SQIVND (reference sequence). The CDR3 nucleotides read TGTGCCAGTAGTATAATGCCGAGCTCCTACGAGCAGTACTTC. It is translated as CASSIMPSSYEQYF.

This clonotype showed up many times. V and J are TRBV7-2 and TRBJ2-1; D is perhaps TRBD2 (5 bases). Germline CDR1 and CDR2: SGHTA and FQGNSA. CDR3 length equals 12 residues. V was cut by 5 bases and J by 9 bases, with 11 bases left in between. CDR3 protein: CASSPSLAEQFF. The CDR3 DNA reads TGTGCCAGCAGCCCTAGCCTTGCTGAGCAGTTCTTC. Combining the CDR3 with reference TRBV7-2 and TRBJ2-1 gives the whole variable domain GAGVSQSPSNKVTEKGKDVELRCDPISGHTALYWYRQSLGQGLEFLIYFQGNSAPDKSGLPSDRFSAERTGGSVSTLTIQRTQQEDSAVYLCASSPSLAEQFFGPGTRLTVL.

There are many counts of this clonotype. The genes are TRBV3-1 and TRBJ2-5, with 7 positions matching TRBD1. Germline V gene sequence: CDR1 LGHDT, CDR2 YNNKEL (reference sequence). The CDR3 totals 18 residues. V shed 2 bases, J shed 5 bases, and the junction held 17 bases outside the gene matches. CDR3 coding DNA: TGTGCCAGCAGCCAACCCTCTGTCGTAGGGGGCAGAGGGGAGACCCAGTACTTC. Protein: CASSQPSVVGGRGETQYF.

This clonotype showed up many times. Here the CDR3 reads CASSPSLRRSDGQLYEQYV. As DNA, the CDR3 is TGTGCCAGCTCACCATCCCTCAGACGAAGCGACGGACAACTCTACGAGCAGTACGTC. The V and J genes are TRBV18 and TRBJ2-7; perhaps TRBD1 as D (5 bases). Per germline, CDR1 KGHSH and CDR2 LQKENI. This CDR3 has 19 residues. Deletions cut 2 bases from V and 3 bases from J, with 26 bases between.

The CDR3 nucleotides are TGCGCCAGCAGCTTGGAAGGGGGCAACGGCTACACCTTC. It translates to CASSLEGGNGYTF. The chain employs TRBV5-1 and TRBJ1-2, with 7 positions matching TRBD1. Germline CDR1 reads SGHRS; CDR2 reads YFSETQ. The V and J ends lost 0 bases and 8 bases, in that order; junction bases with no gene match: 4. The CDR3 has 13 residues.

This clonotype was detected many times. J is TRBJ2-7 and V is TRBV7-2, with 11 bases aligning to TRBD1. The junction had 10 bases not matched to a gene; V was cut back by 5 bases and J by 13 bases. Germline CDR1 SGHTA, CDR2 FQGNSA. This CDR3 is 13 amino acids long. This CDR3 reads CASSPDPGTGGYF. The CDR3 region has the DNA TGTGCCAGCAGCCCCGATCCCGGGACAGGGGGTTACTTC.

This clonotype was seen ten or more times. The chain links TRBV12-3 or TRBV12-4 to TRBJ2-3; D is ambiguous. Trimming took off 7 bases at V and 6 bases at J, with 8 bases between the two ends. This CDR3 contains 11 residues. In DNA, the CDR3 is TGTGCCAGCACGGTCGCCGATACGCAGTATTTT. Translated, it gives CASTVADTQYF.

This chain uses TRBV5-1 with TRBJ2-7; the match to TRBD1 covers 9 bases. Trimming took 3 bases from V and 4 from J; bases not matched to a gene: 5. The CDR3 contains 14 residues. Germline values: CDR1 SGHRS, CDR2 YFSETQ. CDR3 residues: CASSSRDRAYEQYF. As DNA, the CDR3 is TGCGCCAGCAGCTCCCGGGACAGGGCATACGAGCAGTACTTC. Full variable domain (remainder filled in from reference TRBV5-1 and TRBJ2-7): KAGVTQTPRYLIKTRGQQVTLSCSPISGHRSVSWYQQTPGQGLQFLFEYFSETQRNKGNFPGRFSGRQFSNSRSEMNVSTLELGDSALYLCASSSRDRAYEQYFGPGTRLTVT.

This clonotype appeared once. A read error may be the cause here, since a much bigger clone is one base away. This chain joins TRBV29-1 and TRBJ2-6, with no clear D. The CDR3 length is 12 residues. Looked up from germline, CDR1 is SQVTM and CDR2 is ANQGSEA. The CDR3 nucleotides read TGCAGCGCCTCTTCTGGGACCAACGTCCTGACTTTC. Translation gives CSASSGTNVLTF.

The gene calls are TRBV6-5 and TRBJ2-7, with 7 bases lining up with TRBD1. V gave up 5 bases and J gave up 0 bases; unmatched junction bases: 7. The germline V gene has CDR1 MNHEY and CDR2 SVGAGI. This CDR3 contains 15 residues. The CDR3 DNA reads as TGTGCCAGCAGTAGCCCAGGGGGAAGCTCCTACGAGCAGTACTTC. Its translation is CASSSPGGSSYEQYF.

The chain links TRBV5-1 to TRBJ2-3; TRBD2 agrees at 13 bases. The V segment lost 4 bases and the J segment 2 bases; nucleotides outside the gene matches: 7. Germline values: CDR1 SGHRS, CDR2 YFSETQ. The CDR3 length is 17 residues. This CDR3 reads CASSPGTSGEVTDTQYF. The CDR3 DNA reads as TGCGCCAGCAGCCCCGGGACTAGCGGGGAGGTCACAGATACGCAGTATTTT. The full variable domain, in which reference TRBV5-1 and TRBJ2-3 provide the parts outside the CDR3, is KAGVTQTPRYLIKTRGQQVTLSCSPISGHRSVSWYQQTPGQGLQFLFEYFSETQRNKGNFPGRFSGRQFSNSRSEMNVSTLELGDSALYLCASSPGTSGEVTDTQYFGPGTRLTVL.

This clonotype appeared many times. CDR3 sequence: CASSLLAGGDQETQYF. In DNA, the CDR3 is TGTGCCAGCAGCTTACTTGCGGGGGGCGATCAAGAGACCCAGTACTTC. The chain links TRBV7-8 to TRBJ2-5, with 8 positions matching TRBD2. V dropped 2 bases and J dropped 2; count of bases not matched to a gene: 7. This CDR3 is 16 amino acids long. Germline CDR1 reads SGHVS; CDR2 reads FQNEAQ. The full variable domain, in which reference TRBV7-8 and TRBJ2-5 provide the parts outside the CDR3, is GAGVSQSPRYKVAKRGQDVALRCDPISGHVSLFWYQQALGQGPEFLTYFQNEAQLDKSGLPSDRFFAERPEGSVSTLKIQRTQQEDSAVYLCASSLLAGGDQETQYFGPGTRLLVL.

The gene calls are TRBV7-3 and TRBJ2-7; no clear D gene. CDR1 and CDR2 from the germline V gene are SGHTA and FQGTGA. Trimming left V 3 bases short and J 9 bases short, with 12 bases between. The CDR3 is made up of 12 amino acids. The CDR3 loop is CASSFPQIGQYV. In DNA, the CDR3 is TGTGCCAGCAGCTTCCCCCAGATTGGGCAGTACGTC.

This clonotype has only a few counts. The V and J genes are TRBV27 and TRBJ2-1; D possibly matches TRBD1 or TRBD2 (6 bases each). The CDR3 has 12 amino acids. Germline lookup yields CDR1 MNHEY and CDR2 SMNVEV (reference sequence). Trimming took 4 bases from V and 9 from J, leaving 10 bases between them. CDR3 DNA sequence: TGTGCCAGCAGTTGGTCGGGGGCTGAGCAGTTCTTC. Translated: CASSWSGAEQFF.

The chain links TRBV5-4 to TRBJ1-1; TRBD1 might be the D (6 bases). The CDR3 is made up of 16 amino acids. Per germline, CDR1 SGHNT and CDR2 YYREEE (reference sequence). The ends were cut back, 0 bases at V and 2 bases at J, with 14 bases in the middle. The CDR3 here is CASSLGKTGPNTEAFF. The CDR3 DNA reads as TGTGCCAGCAGCTTGGGTAAGACAGGCCCTAACACTGAAGCTTTCTTT.

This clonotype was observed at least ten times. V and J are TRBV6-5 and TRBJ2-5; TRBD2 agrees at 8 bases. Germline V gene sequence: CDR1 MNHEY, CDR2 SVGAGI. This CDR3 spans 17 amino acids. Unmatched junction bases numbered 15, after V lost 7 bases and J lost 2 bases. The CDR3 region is CASTRWGSGGIQETQYF. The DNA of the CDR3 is TGTGCCAGCACCCGGTGGGGGAGCGGGGGTATTCAAGAGACCCAGTACTTC.

CDR3 DNA sequence: TGTGCCAGCAGCTTAGAATCCCCGGGGGGAGATACGCAGTATTTT. Translated: CASSLESPGGDTQYF. This chain uses TRBV7-6 with TRBJ2-3; TRBD2 aligns across 7 bases. The junction had 6 bases not matched to a gene; V was cut back by 1 base and J by 5 bases. Germline CDR1 and CDR2: SGHVS and FNYEAQ. This CDR3 comprises 15 residues.

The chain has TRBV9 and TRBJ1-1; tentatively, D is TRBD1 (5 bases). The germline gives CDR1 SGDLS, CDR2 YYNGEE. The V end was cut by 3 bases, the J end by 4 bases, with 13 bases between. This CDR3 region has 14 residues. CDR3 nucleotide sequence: TGTGCCAGCAGCGCCGGTGGAGGGACCACTGAAGCTTTCTTT. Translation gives CASSAGGGTTEAFF. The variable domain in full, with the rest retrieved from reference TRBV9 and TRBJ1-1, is DSGVTQTPKHLITATGQRVTLRCSPRSGDLSVYWYQQSLDQGLQFLIQYYNGEERAKGNILERFSAQQFPDLHSELNLSSLELGDSALYFCASSAGGGTTEAFFGQGTRLTVV.

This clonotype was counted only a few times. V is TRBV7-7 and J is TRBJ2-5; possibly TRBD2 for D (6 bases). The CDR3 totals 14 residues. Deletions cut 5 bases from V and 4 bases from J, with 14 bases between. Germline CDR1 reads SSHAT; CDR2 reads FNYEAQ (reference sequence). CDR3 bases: TGTGCCAGCAGCCCTACTAGCACTGGAGAGACCCAGTACTTC. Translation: CASSPTSTGETQYF.

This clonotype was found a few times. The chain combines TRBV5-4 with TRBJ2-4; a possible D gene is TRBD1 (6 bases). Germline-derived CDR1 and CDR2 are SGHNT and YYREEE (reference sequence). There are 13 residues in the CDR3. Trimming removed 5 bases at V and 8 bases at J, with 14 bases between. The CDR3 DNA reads TGTGCCAGCAGGGTCAGGGGCTCGGACATTCAGTACTTC. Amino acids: CASRVRGSDIQYF.

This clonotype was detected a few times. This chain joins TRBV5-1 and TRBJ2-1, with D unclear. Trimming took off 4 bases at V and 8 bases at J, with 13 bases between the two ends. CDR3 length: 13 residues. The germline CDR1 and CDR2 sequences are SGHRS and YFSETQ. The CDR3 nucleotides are TGCGCCAGCAGCGTATCTATGGGGTATGAGCAGTTCTTC. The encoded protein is CASSVSMGYEQFF.

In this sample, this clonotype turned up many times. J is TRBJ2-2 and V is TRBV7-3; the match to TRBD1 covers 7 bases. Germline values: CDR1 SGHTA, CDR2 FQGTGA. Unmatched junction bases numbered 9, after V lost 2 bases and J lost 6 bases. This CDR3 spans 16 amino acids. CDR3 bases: TGTGCCAGCAGCTTAGGTTTCACAGGGGTTCCCGGGGAGCTGTTTTTT. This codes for CASSLGFTGVPGELFF.

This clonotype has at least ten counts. The CDR3 DNA follows: TGTGCCAGCAGTTACCGTGGGGGGGACTACGAGCAGTACGTC. Its translation is CASSYRGGDYEQYV. The gene calls are TRBV6-5 and TRBJ2-7; 7 bases line up with TRBD2. The CDR3 extends over 14 amino acids. V shed 2 bases and J 3 bases; nucleotides not matched to a gene: 4. Germline V gene lookup returns CDR1 MNHEY and CDR2 SVGAGI.

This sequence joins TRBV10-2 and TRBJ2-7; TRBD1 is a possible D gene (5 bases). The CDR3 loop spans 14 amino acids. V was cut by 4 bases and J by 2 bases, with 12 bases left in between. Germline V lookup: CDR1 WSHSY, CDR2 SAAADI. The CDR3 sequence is CASSGPGRPYEQYV. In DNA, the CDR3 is TGCGCCAGCAGTGGTCCAGGGCGCCCCTACGAGCAGTACGTC.

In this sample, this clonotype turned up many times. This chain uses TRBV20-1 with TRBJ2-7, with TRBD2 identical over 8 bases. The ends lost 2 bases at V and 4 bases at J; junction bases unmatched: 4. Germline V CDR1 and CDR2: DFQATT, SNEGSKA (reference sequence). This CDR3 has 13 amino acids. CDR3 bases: TGCAGTGCTAGATCTGCTAGCGGGTACGAGCAGTACTTC. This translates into CSARSASGYEQYF.

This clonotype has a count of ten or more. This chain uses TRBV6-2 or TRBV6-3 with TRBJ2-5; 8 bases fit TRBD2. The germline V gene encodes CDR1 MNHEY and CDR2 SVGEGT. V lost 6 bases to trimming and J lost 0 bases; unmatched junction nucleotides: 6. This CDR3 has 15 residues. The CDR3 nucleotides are TGTGCCAGCAGCTCGGGGGGGATCTACCAAGAGACCCAGTACTTC. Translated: CASSSGGIYQETQYF.